Below are 20 T cell receptor beta chains sequenced from a single sample in a study of blood T cell repertoires in COVID-19. The protocol was immunoSEQ multiplex PCR, while the TCRdb copy is restricted to in-frame clones and leaves out a portion. The sample lists about 110,000 clones, around 79% seen once, with 20% to 25% in the top ten. Sequenced sample: peripheral blood. Every receptor here comes from a man in his 70s with active or convalescent COVID-19.

This clone has a single count. The rearrangement uses TRBV19 and TRBJ1-1; perhaps TRBD1 as D (6 bases). Trimming took 5 bases from V and 1 from J, leaving 14 bases between them. The germline CDR1 and CDR2 sequences are LNHDA and SQIVND (reference sequence). This CDR3 region has 15 residues. CDR3 in DNA: TGTGCCAGTAGTTTCGGAGACAGGCGGAACACTGAAGCTTTCTTT. Its translation: CASSFGDRRNTEAFF.

This clone was picked up one time. The V and J genes are TRBV6-6 and TRBJ2-5; maybe TRBD2 (5 bases). Trimming pared 5 bases from V and 0 bases from J, leaving 10 bases between. The germline CDR1 and CDR2 sequences are MNHNY and SVGAGI (reference sequence). This CDR3 is built from 14 residues. CDR3 loop: CASSQSDYQETQYF. CDR3 nucleotides: TGTGCCAGCAGTCAATCGGACTACCAAGAGACCCAGTACTTC.

The genes are TRBV6-5 and TRBJ1-2; possible D gene TRBD1, 5 bases. V shed 6 bases and J shed 7 bases, with 12 bases lying between them. The CDR3 runs 12 residues. Germline-derived CDR1 and CDR2 are MNHEY and SVGAGI. The CDR3 DNA sequence: TGTGCCAGCAGGCGGGGCATGAGTGGCTACACCTTC. Protein sequence: CASRRGMSGYTF.

V usage is TRBV5-1 and J usage is TRBJ2-1; the D gene is possibly TRBD2 (6 bases). Germline CDR1 reads SGHRS; CDR2 reads YFSETQ. The CDR3 has 15 amino acids. V shed 4 bases and J shed 0 bases, with 11 bases lying between them. The CDR3 protein is CASSVRGSSYNEQFF. The CDR3 nucleotides read TGCGCCAGCAGCGTGCGGGGAAGCTCCTACAATGAGCAGTTCTTC.

The rearrangement links TRBV7-8 to TRBJ2-5; 8 bases map to TRBD1. After removal of 5 bases from V and 0 bases from J, the junction contained 14 bases not matched to a gene. The CDR3 covers 18 residues. Germline CDR1 and CDR2: SGHVS and FQNEAQ. CDR3 protein: CASSPLPGGQGDQETQYF. For the CDR3, the DNA is TGTGCCAGCAGCCCCCTCCCGGGTGGACAGGGAGACCAAGAGACCCAGTACTTC.

The chain combines TRBV2 with TRBJ1-3; no clear D. Germline CDR1 and CDR2: SNHLY and FYNNEI. Trimming cost V 2 bases and J 0 bases, with 8 bases left between them. This CDR3 is built from 15 residues. The CDR3 protein is CASSENSYSGNTIYF. Here the CDR3 DNA reads TGTGCCAGCAGTGAAAACTCATACTCTGGAAACACCATATATTTT.

This chain uses TRBV6-5 with TRBJ2-7; D is possibly TRBD1 (6 bases). The CDR3 consists of 14 residues. From germline, CDR1 is MNHEY and CDR2 SVGAGI. Deletions cut 2 bases from V and 4 bases from J, with 12 bases between. The CDR3 bases are TGTGCCAGCAGTTACGACGCAGGGGAATACGAGCAGTACTTC. It translates to CASSYDAGEYEQYF.

This clone was seen once. V usage is TRBV19 and J usage is TRBJ1-1, with TRBD1 matching over 8 bases. The germline gives CDR1 LNHDA, CDR2 SQIVND (reference sequence). Germline trimming cut 6 bases from V and 1 base from J; bases unmatched to any gene: 7. The CDR3 extends over 15 amino acids. The CDR3 coding sequence is TGTGCCAGTAGACCGAACAGGGGGTCGAACACTGAAGCTTTCTTT. It is translated as CASRPNRGSNTEAFF.

The V and J genes are TRBV6-5 and TRBJ1-3; D uncertain. The length of the CDR3 is 14 residues. Germline CDR1 MNHEY, CDR2 SVGAGI. V lost 4 bases, J lost 0 bases, and 7 bases lay in between. The CDR3 DNA is TGTGCCAGCAGTTTCAAGCTCTCTGGAAACACCATATATTTT. Amino acid sequence: CASSFKLSGNTIYF.

The V and J genes are TRBV4-1 and TRBJ2-5, with a weak D call TRBD2 (5 bases). V dropped 0 bases and J dropped 4 bases, with 15 bases sitting between them. Germline CDR1 and CDR2: MGHRA and YSYEKL. The CDR3 covers 16 residues. The CDR3 protein is CASSQDRGNLLETQYF. The CDR3 DNA reads TGCGCCAGCAGCCAAGATCGAGGGAACCTTTTAGAGACCCAGTACTTC.

A single count supports this clone. The chain carries TRBV10-3 and TRBJ1-5, with TRBD1 as a possible D gene (6 bases). From germline, CDR1 is ENHRY and CDR2 SYGVKD. V was pared by 7 bases and J by 4 bases, with 11 bases between. The CDR3 sequence is 13 residues long. The CDR3 DNA follows: TGTGCCATCACCGACAGGCGGAATCAGCCCCAGCATTTT. As protein: CAITDRRNQPQHF.

In its sample, this clone was seen once. The chain has TRBV2 and TRBJ2-7; 9 bases align to TRBD1. CDR1 SNHLY and CDR2 FYNNEI come from the germline V gene. This CDR3 contains 15 residues. V lost 3 bases, J lost 5 bases, and 8 bases stayed unmatched. The CDR3 DNA follows: TGTGCCAGCAGTGATTTGGGACAGGGAGGCCACGAGCAGTACTTC. This translates into CASSDLGQGGHEQYF.

The CDR3 DNA is TGCGCCAGCAGCTTTTCGGGGGGCGAAAGCATTCAGTACTTC. Protein sequence: CASSFSGGESIQYF. The chain employs TRBV5-1 and TRBJ2-4, with D perhaps matching TRBD2 (7 bases). The germline V gene has CDR1 SGHRS and CDR2 YFSETQ. V shed 2 bases and J shed 9 bases, with 15 bases lying between them. The CDR3 covers 14 residues.

This chain joins TRBV14 and TRBJ2-2; the match to TRBD2 covers 7 bases. With V trimmed by 2 bases and J by 3 bases, 12 bases remained unmatched. CDR1 is SGHDN, CDR2 FVKESK, per germline. The CDR3 is 18 amino acids. The CDR3 is CASSQTRKRDVDTGELFF. Written as DNA, the CDR3 is TGTGCCAGCAGCCAAACCCGGAAGCGGGACGTCGACACCGGGGAGCTGTTTTTT.

The chain couples TRBV28 to TRBJ1-2; 7 bases are shared with TRBD1. V shed 6 bases and J 6 bases; nucleotides not matched to a gene: 7. CDR1 MDHEN and CDR2 SYDVKM come from the germline V gene. CDR3 length equals 13 residues. CDR3 sequence reads: CASSQGGYNGYTF. The CDR3 region has the DNA TGTGCCAGCAGCCAGGGGGGATATAATGGCTACACCTTC.

The chain is built from TRBV5-6 and TRBJ1-6; D not resolved. CDR1 SGHDT and CDR2 YYEEEE come from the germline V gene. Trimming removed 0 bases from V and 7 bases from J, with 11 bases in between. The CDR3 spans 15 residues. CDR3 DNA sequence: TGTGCCAGCAGCTTGGATGGCAGTTGGAATTCACCCCTCCACTTT. Protein: CASSLDGSWNSPLHF.

V is TRBV9 and J is TRBJ1-5; 10 nucleotides align to TRBD1. CDR1 is SGDLS, CDR2 YYNGEE, per germline. This CDR3 is built from 15 residues. The V and J ends lost 3 bases and 1 base, in that order; junction bases with no gene match: 1. CDR3 region: CASSGQGASNQPQHF. In DNA form, the CDR3 reads TGTGCCAGCAGCGGACAGGGGGCAAGCAATCAGCCCCAGCATTTT.

The genes are TRBV5-1 and TRBJ2-7, with 10 bases that match TRBD2. Looked up from germline, CDR1 is SGHRS and CDR2 is YFSETQ. There are 15 residues in the CDR3. V lost 1 base, J lost 3 bases, and 4 bases stayed unmatched. The CDR3 sequence is CASSLKGTSVYEQYF. In DNA, the CDR3 is TGCGCCAGCAGCTTGAAAGGGACTAGCGTCTACGAGCAGTACTTC.

This chain links TRBV2 with TRBJ1-1; 7 bases are a match to TRBD1. V lost 4 bases, J lost 3 bases, and 5 bases stayed unmatched. Germline V gene data show CDR1 as SNHLY and CDR2 as FYNNEI. The CDR3 is made up of 14 amino acids. The CDR3 region has the DNA TGTGCCAGCAGTGCTCAGGGGGAGCACACTGAAGCTTTCTTT. Its protein is CASSAQGEHTEAFF.

The V and J genes are TRBV13 and TRBJ2-3; weak D call: TRBD2 (7 bases). The CDR3 extends over 16 amino acids. V lost 6 bases and J lost 0, with 16 bases in between. Germline loops: CDR1 PRHDT, CDR2 FYEKMQ (reference sequence). The CDR3 protein is CASSRTRGASTDTQYF. CDR3 sequence (DNA): TGTGCCAGCAGTCGGACTCGGGGGGCTAGCACAGATACGCAGTATTTT.